The 32 T cell receptor beta chains below all came from one sample that was sequenced in a study of human T cells and chemical hapten exposure. Documented time point: patch test 2, 6 weeks after DPC sensitization. The treatment is: therapeutic diphenylcyclopropenone sensitization with weekly scalp DPC. Each CDR3 protein gets one entry after TCRdb re-called the RACE reads with MiXCR. The sample carries approximately 95,000 distinct CDR3 sequences, about 10% recorded once. The sequences come from whole blood, collected in connection with sensitization to the hapten diphenylcyclopropenone (DPC). These receptors came from a middle-aged woman with alopecia areata. Some clones in this sample may be carry-over from other donors' samples.

This clonotype appeared many times. The V call is TRBV3-1, the J call TRBJ2-1; TRBD2 agrees at 10 bases. This CDR3 is 14 amino acids long. Per the germline V gene, CDR1 is LGHDT and CDR2 is YNNKEL (reference sequence). Trimming at V came to 5 bases and at J to 9 bases, leaving 7 bases not matched to a gene. CDR3 loop: CASSFNLAGVEQFF. The CDR3 DNA sequence: TGTGCCAGCAGCTTCAATCTAGCGGGAGTTGAGCAGTTCTTC.

This clonotype was seen more than once but under ten times. This chain connects TRBV6-5 to TRBJ2-3; maybe TRBD1 (5 bases). V lost 6 bases to trimming and J lost 6 bases, with 16 bases between them. Germline assignment: CDR1 MNHEY and CDR2 SVGAGI. The CDR3 loop spans 14 amino acids. The CDR3, as DNA: TGTGCCAGCAGGGTAGGGGTTTTTAGCGATACGCAGTATTTT. It codes for CASRVGVFSDTQYF.

At least ten counts were recorded for this clonotype. The J gene is TRBJ2-7, the V gene TRBV7-2; 12 bases line up with TRBD2. Germline V gene sequence: CDR1 SGHTA, CDR2 FQGNSA. With V trimmed by 5 bases and J by 4 bases, 12 bases remained unmatched. The CDR3 sequence is 17 residues long. The CDR3 is CASSPVATSGSLYEQYF. For the CDR3, the DNA is TGTGCCAGCAGCCCTGTGGCGACTAGCGGGAGCTTGTACGAGCAGTACTTC. Using reference TRBV7-2 and TRBJ2-7 for the parts outside the CDR3, the full variable domain is GAGVSQSPSNKVTEKGKDVELRCDPISGHTALYWYRQSLGQGLEFLIYFQGNSAPDKSGLPSDRFSAERTGGSVSTLTIQRTQQEDSAVYLCASSPVATSGSLYEQYFGPGTRLTVT.

The sample holds many counts of this clonotype. This chain uses TRBV7-3 with TRBJ2-5; possible D gene TRBD1, 7 bases. Germline-derived CDR1 and CDR2 are SGHTA and FQGTGA. CDR3 length: 16 amino acids. V was shortened by 2 bases and J by 4 bases, with 17 bases between the two germline ends. CDR3 sequence reads: CASSLFGQGGLETQYF. The CDR3 DNA reads TGTGCCAGCAGCTTATTTGGTCAGGGGGGTTTAGAGACCCAGTACTTC. Looking up the rest from reference TRBV7-3 and TRBJ2-5 gives the full variable domain: GAGVSQTPSNKVTEKGKYVELRCDPISGHTALYWYRQSLGQGPEFLIYFQGTGAADDSGLPNDRFFAVRPEGSVSTLKIQRTERGDSAVYLCASSLFGQGGLETQYFGPGTRLLVL.

This clonotype showed up just a few times. This CDR3 reads CSGGGTYEQYF. As DNA, the CDR3 is TGCAGTGGGGGCGGGACCTACGAGCAGTACTTC. The chain carries TRBV20-1 and TRBJ2-7; possibly TRBD2 for D (6 bases). V was trimmed by 7 bases and J by 2 bases, leaving 9 bases between them. Germline assignment: CDR1 DFQATT and CDR2 SNEGSKA (reference sequence). CDR3 length equals 11 residues.

The chain has TRBV6-2 or TRBV6-3 and TRBJ1-2; TRBD1 might be the D (5 bases). Trimming cost V 0 bases and J 1 base, with 15 bases left between them. The CDR3 runs 17 residues. Germline CDR1 MNHEY, CDR2 SVGEGT. CDR3: CASSYSKGHILNYGYTF. The CDR3 DNA is TGTGCCAGCAGTTACTCAAAAGGACACATACTTAACTATGGCTACACCTTC.

This clonotype was picked up many times. This rearrangement joins TRBV12-3 or TRBV12-4 to TRBJ2-4; D is uncertain. Trimming took off 6 bases at V and 4 bases at J, with 10 bases between the two ends. There are 13 residues in the CDR3. CDR3 sequence (DNA): TGTGCCAGCAGAGGTGCCTATAAAAACATTCAGTACTTC. Translation: CASRGAYKNIQYF.

This rearrangement joins TRBV19 to TRBJ2-3; D not resolved. The CDR3 is made up of 15 amino acids. CDR1 and CDR2 from the germline V gene are LNHDA and SQIVND (reference sequence). Trimming removed 5 bases at V and 2 bases at J, with 14 bases between. CDR3 loop: CASSPLITDTDTQYF. CDR3 DNA sequence: TGTGCCAGTAGTCCCCTAATCACGGACACAGATACGCAGTATTTT.

The chain couples TRBV3-1 to TRBJ2-7; D not certain. Trimming removed 2 bases at V and 0 bases at J, with 8 bases between. There are 14 residues in the CDR3. Germline V gives CDR1 LGHDT, CDR2 YNNKEL (reference sequence). For the CDR3, the DNA is TGTGCCAGCAGCCAATGGGCCACCTCCTACGAGCAGTACTTC. Its translation is CASSQWATSYEQYF.

There are a few counts of this clonotype. The chain has TRBV7-2 and TRBJ2-2; the D gene is possibly TRBD1 (7 bases). The germline V gene encodes CDR1 SGHTA and CDR2 FQGNSA. The CDR3 consists of 14 residues. V lost 4 bases and J 4 bases, leaving 10 bases between the germline ends. CDR3 loop: CASSWQGGTGELFF. The CDR3 nucleotides are TGTGCCAGCAGCTGGCAGGGGGGCACCGGGGAGCTGTTTTTT.

This clonotype appeared a few times. This chain uses TRBV6-2 or TRBV6-3 with TRBJ2-2, with 9 bases that match TRBD2. The J segment lost 2 bases and the V segment lost 6 bases, leaving 4 bases of the junction unmatched. This CDR3 is 15 amino acids long. The germline V gene encodes CDR1 MNHEY and CDR2 SVGEGT. This CDR3 reads CASRLAGRNTGELFF. CDR3 coding DNA: TGTGCCAGCAGGCTAGCGGGGCGAAACACCGGGGAGCTGTTTTTT.

This clonotype was seen a few times. The rearrangement links TRBV5-1 to TRBJ2-1; 12 bases line up with TRBD2. The length of the CDR3 is 17 residues. V was pared by 2 bases and J by 5 bases, with 8 bases of the junction left unmatched. Germline V lookup: CDR1 SGHRS, CDR2 YFSETQ. In nucleotides, the CDR3 is TGCGCCAGCAGCTTCGGGCTAGCGGGAGGGGTAGACAATGAGCAGTTCTTC. This translates into CASSFGLAGGVDNEQFF.

The J gene is TRBJ1-5, the V gene TRBV4-2, with D perhaps TRBD1 (5 bases). V was pared by 0 bases and J by 5 bases, with 8 bases between. Germline CDR1 is LGHNA and CDR2 is YNFKEQ. The CDR3 contains 14 residues. The CDR3 sequence: CASSQEGAHQPQHF. In DNA, the CDR3 is TGTGCCAGCAGCCAAGAAGGGGCCCATCAGCCCCAGCATTTT.

The sample holds many counts of this clonotype. This chain joins TRBV6-1 and TRBJ1-5; 8 bases are a match to TRBD1. V shed 6 bases, J shed 6 bases, and the junction held 10 bases outside the gene matches. This CDR3 region has 15 residues. CDR1 MNHNS and CDR2 SASEGT come from the germline V gene. Written as DNA, the CDR3 is TGTGCCAGCAGCTTTCCGGGACAGGCTTTTCAGCCCCAGCATTTT. Its translation is CASSFPGQAFQPQHF.

This clonotype has more than one count but fewer than ten. The chain has TRBV28 and TRBJ1-4; D is ambiguous. The germline V gene encodes CDR1 MDHEN and CDR2 SYDVKM. This CDR3 is 17 amino acids long. The V end lost 6 bases, the J end lost 0 bases, and 17 bases lay between the germline ends. CDR3 nucleotides: TGTGCCAGCAGAACGACGGACGGAAAAGCAACTAATGAAAAACTGTTTTTT. Its translation is CASRTTDGKATNEKLFF. Using reference TRBV28 and TRBJ1-4 for the parts outside the CDR3, the full variable domain is DVKVTQSSRYLVKRTGEKVFLECVQDMDHENMFWYRQDPGLGLRLIYFSYDVKMKEKGDIPEGYSVSREKKERFSLILESASTNQTSMYLCASRTTDGKATNEKLFFGSGTQLSVL.

This clonotype was counted many times. V usage is TRBV5-4 and J usage is TRBJ2-7; 7 bases align to TRBD1. This CDR3 spans 13 amino acids. The V segment lost 4 bases and the J segment 3 bases; nucleotides outside the gene matches: 4. The V gene's germline CDR1 is SGHNT and CDR2 YYREEE (reference sequence). The CDR3 region is CASSVGQLYEQYF. The CDR3 region has the DNA TGTGCCAGCAGCGTGGGACAGCTCTACGAGCAGTACTTC.

V usage is TRBV7-2 and J usage is TRBJ1-6; TRBD1 aligns across 7 bases. CDR1 and CDR2 (germline): SGHTA, FQGNSA. V trimming: 2 bases; J trimming: 7 bases; junction bases outside the gene matches: 5. This CDR3 comprises 15 residues. Here the CDR3 DNA reads TGTGCCAGCAGCTTAACCGGGACAGAGAATTCACCCCTCCACTTT. The encoded protein is CASSLTGTENSPLHF.

At least ten counts were recorded for this clonotype. V usage is TRBV30 and J usage is TRBJ1-1; D remains ambiguous. CDR1 GTSNPN and CDR2 SVGIG come from the germline V gene (reference sequence). The germline V and J ends were trimmed by 5 bases and 5 bases, with 6 bases remaining between them. The CDR3 loop spans 10 amino acids. Written as DNA, the CDR3 is TGTGCCTGGGTGGGGACTGAAGCTTTCTTT. Protein sequence: CAWVGTEAFF. The variable domain in full, completed from reference TRBV30 and TRBJ1-1, reads SQTIHQWPATLVQPVGSPLSLECTVEGTSNPNLYWYRQAAGRGLQLLFYSVGIGQISSEVPQNLSASRPQDRQFILSSKKLLLSDSGFYLCAWVGTEAFFGQGTRLTVV.

This chain joins TRBV20-1 and TRBJ2-1, with 11 bases lining up with TRBD1. The ends lost 0 bases at V and 9 bases at J; junction bases unmatched: 13. This CDR3 contains 17 residues. Germline assignment: CDR1 DFQATT and CDR2 SNEGSKA (reference sequence). The CDR3 sequence is CSARDTFLGQGDGEQFF. CDR3 DNA: TGCAGTGCTAGAGATACTTTTCTGGGACAGGGGGACGGTGAGCAGTTCTTC.

A note on this clonotype: Being one base from a much bigger clone, this may be a read error. The CDR3 protein is CAGRTPWPDNQPQHF. As DNA, the CDR3 is TGTGCCGGCAGAACCCCTTGGCCCGATAATCAGCCCCAGCATTTT. The chain links TRBV6-6 to TRBJ1-5; D not certain. Germline lookup yields CDR1 MNHNY and CDR2 SVGAGI (reference sequence). The CDR3 has 15 amino acids.

The chain has TRBV20-1 and TRBJ2-5, with D perhaps TRBD2 (6 bases). CDR1 is DFQATT, CDR2 SNEGSKA, per germline (reference sequence). The V gene lost 4 bases and the J gene lost 7 bases, with 16 bases spanning the gap. This CDR3 contains 13 residues. DNA for the CDR3: TGCAGTGCTACAGGACCCGCCGGGAGGACCCAGTACTTC. It yields the protein CSATGPAGRTQYF.

The chain combines TRBV6-1 with TRBJ1-1; no reliable D call. The CDR3 has 14 amino acids. Trimming cost V 4 bases and J 0 bases, with 9 bases left between them. Germline CDR1 is MNHNS and CDR2 is SASEGT. The CDR3: CASSGPFMNTEAFF. The CDR3 DNA is TGTGCCAGCAGTGGCCCCTTTATGAACACTGAAGCTTTCTTT.

The gene calls are TRBV7-3 and TRBJ2-2, with D unclear. The CDR3 runs to 15 residues. The germline V gene has CDR1 SGHTA and CDR2 FQGTGA. The ends were cut back, 5 bases at V and 1 base at J, with 11 bases in the middle. In nucleotides, the CDR3 is TGTGCCAGCAGCCCCTTACCCAGGAACACCGGGGAGCTGTTTTTT. It is translated as CASSPLPRNTGELFF.

This clonotype was counted ten times or more. V and J are TRBV18 and TRBJ2-1, with D possibly TRBD1 on 7 matching bases. There are 12 residues in the CDR3. The V gene's germline CDR1 is KGHSH and CDR2 LQKENI. Deletions cut 8 bases from V and 7 bases from J, with 12 bases between. CDR3 DNA: TGTGCCAGCAGCCCAGGGGGGAATGAGCAGTTCTTC. This translates into CASSPGGNEQFF. The complete variable domain, with remaining parts taken from reference TRBV18 and TRBJ2-1, reads NAGVMQNPRHLVRRRGQEARLRCSPMKGHSHVYWYRQLPEEGLKFMVYLQKENIIDESGMPKERFSAEFPKEGPSILRIQQVVRGDSAAYFCASSPGGNEQFFGPGTRLTVL.

As for this clonotype: This sequence may be a read error, since a much larger clone differs from it by one base. This chain links TRBV24-1 with TRBJ2-3, with D unclear. Germline V gives CDR1 KGHDR, CDR2 SFDVKD. This CDR3 comprises 11 residues. CDR3 sequence: CVTGNRDTQYF. CDR3 sequence (DNA): TGTGTCACCGGAAATCGGGATACGCAGTATTTT.

The rearrangement uses TRBV7-2 and TRBJ2-3; no clear D. CDR1 SGHTA and CDR2 FQGNSA come from the germline V gene. The CDR3 runs to 15 residues. Trimming shortened V by 5 bases and J by 6 bases, and 18 bases separated the two germline ends. CDR3 DNA sequence: TGTGCCAGCAGCCTGGGCCCCTCGGGCGTCGATACGCAGTATTTT. Its translation is CASSLGPSGVDTQYF.

The chain links TRBV6-2 or TRBV6-3 to TRBJ2-7; D is possibly TRBD2 (5 bases). The CDR3 loop spans 11 amino acids. V was trimmed by 4 bases and J by 6 bases, leaving 7 bases between them. Germline V gene lookup returns CDR1 MNHEY and CDR2 SVGEGT. The CDR3 is CASSSGSEQYF. CDR3 in DNA: TGTGCCAGCAGTTCGGGGTCCGAGCAGTACTTC.

This clonotype appeared many times. The J gene is TRBJ1-1, the V gene TRBV9; D gene uncertain. This CDR3 spans 14 amino acids. Trimming removed 0 bases from V and 1 base from J, with 7 bases in between. Germline CDR1 reads SGDLS; CDR2 reads YYNGEE. The CDR3 DNA reads as TGTGCCAGCAGCGTAGGCTTGGAGAACACTGAAGCTTTCTTT. This gives the protein CASSVGLENTEAFF.

To note about this clonotype: An end of the junction does not agree with germline; a read error may underlie this. The rearrangement joins TRBV20-1 to TRBJ2-3; tentatively, D is TRBD1 or TRBD2 (5 bases each). The CDR3 extends over 15 amino acids. Germline V CDR1 and CDR2: DFQATT, SNEGSKA (reference sequence). The CDR3 reads CSAWDGASSIDTQYF. The CDR3 region has the DNA TGCAGTGCCTGGGACGGAGCTTCTAGCATAGATACGCAGTATTTT.

This clonotype appeared many times. This chain uses TRBV6-4 with TRBJ1-3; perhaps TRBD1 as D (5 bases). From germline, CDR1 is MRHNA and CDR2 SNTAGT. Deletions cut 2 bases from V and 4 bases from J, with 21 bases between. The CDR3 runs 18 residues. The CDR3 loop is CASSDPRQGGEFGNTIYF. Here the CDR3 DNA reads TGTGCCAGCAGTGACCCTCGTCAGGGAGGGGAATTCGGAAACACCATATATTTT.

This clonotype was counted at least ten times. CDR3 amino acids: CSVEISWSSYNEQFF. CDR3 coding DNA: TGCAGCGTTGAGATTAGCTGGAGCTCCTACAATGAGCAGTTCTTC. The chain couples TRBV29-1 to TRBJ2-1; no reliable D call. V lost 3 bases, J lost 0 bases, and 12 bases lay in between. In germline, CDR1 is SQVTM, CDR2 ANQGSEA. The CDR3 covers 15 residues.

V and J are TRBV20-1 and TRBJ2-1; 8 nucleotides match TRBD2. V was clipped by 5 bases and J by 0 bases; unmatched bases: 3. CDR3 length equals 14 residues. From germline, CDR1 is DFQATT and CDR2 SNEGSKA (reference sequence). CDR3 protein: CSAEAGDSYNEQFF. The CDR3 nucleotides are TGCAGTGCTGAAGCGGGGGACTCCTACAATGAGCAGTTCTTC.